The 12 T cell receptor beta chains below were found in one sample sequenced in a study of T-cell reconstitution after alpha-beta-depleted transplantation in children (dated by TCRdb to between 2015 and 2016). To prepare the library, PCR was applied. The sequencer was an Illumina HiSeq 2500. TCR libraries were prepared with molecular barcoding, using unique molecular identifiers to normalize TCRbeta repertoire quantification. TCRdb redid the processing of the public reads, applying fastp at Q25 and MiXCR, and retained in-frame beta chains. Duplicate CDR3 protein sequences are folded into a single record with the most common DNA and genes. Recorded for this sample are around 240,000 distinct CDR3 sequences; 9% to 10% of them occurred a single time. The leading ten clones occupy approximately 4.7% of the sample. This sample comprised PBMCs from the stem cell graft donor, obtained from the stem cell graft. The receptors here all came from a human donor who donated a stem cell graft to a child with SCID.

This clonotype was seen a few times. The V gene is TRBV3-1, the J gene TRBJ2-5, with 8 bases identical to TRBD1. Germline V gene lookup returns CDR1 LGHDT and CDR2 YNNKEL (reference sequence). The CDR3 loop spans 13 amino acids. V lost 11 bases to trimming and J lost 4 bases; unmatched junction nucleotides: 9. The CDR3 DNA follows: TGTGCCTCCTCGAAGCAGGGGGCAGAGACCCAGTACTTC. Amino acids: CASSKQGAETQYF.

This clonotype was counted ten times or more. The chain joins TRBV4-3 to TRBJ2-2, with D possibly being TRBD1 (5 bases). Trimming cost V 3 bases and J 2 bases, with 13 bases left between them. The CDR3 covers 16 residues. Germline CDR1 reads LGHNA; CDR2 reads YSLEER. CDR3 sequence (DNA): TGCGCCAGCAGCCACGCTCAGGGTATCAACACCGGGGAGCTGTTTTTT. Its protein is CASSHAQGINTGELFF.

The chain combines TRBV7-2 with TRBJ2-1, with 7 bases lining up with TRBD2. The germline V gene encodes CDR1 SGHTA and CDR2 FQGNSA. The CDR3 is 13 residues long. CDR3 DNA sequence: TGTGCGACCAGCGGGGACCCGTACAATGAGCAGTTCTTC. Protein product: CATSGDPYNEQFF.

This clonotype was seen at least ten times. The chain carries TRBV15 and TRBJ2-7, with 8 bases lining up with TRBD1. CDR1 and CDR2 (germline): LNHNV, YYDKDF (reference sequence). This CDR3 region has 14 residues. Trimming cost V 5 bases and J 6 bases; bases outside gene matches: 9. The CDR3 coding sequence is TGTGCCACCAGCCCACAGGGGGAAGTGAGCGAGCAGTACTTC. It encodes CATSPQGEVSEQYF.

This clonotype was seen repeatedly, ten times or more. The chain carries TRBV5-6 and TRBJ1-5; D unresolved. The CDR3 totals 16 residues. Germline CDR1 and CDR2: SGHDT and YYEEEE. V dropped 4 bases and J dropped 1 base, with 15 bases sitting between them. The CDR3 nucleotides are TGTGCCAGCAGCCCCTCCGGGAGGCCAAGCAATCAGCCCCAGCATTTT. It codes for CASSPSGRPSNQPQHF.

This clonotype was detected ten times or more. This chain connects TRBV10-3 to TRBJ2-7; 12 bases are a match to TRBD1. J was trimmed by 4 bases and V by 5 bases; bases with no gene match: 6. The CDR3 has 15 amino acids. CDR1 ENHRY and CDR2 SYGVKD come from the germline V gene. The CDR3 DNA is TGTGCCATCAGTACCGGGACAGGGGGCCTTTACGAGCAGTACTTC. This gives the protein CAISTGTGGLYEQYF.

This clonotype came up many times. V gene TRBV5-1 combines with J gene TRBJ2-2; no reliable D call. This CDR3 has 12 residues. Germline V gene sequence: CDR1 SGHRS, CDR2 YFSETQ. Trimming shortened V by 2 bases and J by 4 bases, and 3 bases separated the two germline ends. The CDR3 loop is CASSFSTGELFF. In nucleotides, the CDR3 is TGCGCCAGCAGCTTCAGCACCGGGGAGCTGTTTTTT.

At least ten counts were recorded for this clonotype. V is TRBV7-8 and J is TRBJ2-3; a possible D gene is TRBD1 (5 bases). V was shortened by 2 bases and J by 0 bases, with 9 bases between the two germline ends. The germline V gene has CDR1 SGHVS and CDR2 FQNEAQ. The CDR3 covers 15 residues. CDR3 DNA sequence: TGTGCCAGCAGCTTATGGCAGGGTAGCACAGATACGCAGTATTTT. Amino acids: CASSLWQGSTDTQYF.

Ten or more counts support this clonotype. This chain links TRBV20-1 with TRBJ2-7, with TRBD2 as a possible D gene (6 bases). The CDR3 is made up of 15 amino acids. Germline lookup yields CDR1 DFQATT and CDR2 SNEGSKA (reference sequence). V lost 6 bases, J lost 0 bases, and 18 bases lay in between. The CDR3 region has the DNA TGCAGTGCCGGCGAGGAGGGTCGGGGCTCCTACGAGCAGTACTTC. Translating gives CSAGEEGRGSYEQYF.

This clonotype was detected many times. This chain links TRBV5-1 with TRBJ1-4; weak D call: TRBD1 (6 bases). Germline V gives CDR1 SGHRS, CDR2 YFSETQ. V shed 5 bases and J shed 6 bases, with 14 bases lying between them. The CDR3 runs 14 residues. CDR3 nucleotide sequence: TGCGCCAGCAGTTTACAGGGAGCCGATGAAAAACTGTTTTTT. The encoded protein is CASSLQGADEKLFF.

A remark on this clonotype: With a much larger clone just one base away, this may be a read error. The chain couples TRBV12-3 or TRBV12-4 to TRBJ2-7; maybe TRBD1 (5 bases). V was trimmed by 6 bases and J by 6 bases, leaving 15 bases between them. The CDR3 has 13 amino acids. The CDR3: CASRPTAFCEQYF. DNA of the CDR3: TGTGCCAGCAGGCCGACAGCTTTTTGCGAGCAGTACTTC.

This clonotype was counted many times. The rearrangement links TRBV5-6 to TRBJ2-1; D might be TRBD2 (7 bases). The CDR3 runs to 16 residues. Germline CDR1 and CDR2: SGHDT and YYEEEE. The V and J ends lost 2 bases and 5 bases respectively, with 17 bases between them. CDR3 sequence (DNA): TGTGCCAGCAGCTTACCCTGGGGGGGGGCGAACAATGAGCAGTTCTTC. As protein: CASSLPWGGANNEQFF. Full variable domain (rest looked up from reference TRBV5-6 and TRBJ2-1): DAGVTQSPTHLIKTRGQQVTLRCSPKSGHDTVSWYQQALGQGPQFIFQYYEEEERQRGNFPDRFSGHQFPNYSSELNVNALLLGDSALYLCASSLPWGGANNEQFFGPGTRLTVL.